The source of this T cell receptor beta chain is a study of spatial heterogeneity in lung cancer. Each CDR3 protein is one row after TCRdb ran MiXCR on the 5' RACE reads. Here the sample spans 85,000 to 100,000 distinct CDR3 sequences, approximately 20% being singletons. The V end was cut by 4 bases, the J end by 6 bases, with 21 bases between. Germline V gene lookup returns CDR1 LGHDT and CDR2 YNNKEL (reference sequence). This CDR3 has 16 residues. Time point reported: blood at routine non-recurrence follow-up after resection. This clonotype was seen many times. The TCR was taken from a male donor with early-stage non-small cell lung cancer. The rearrangement links TRBV3-1 to TRBJ1-2; D unclear. The specimen was PBMCs, collected at follow-up. The CDR3 sequence is CASSLRTPSSLDGYTF. Written as DNA, the CDR3 is TGTGCCAGCAGCCTCCGAACGCCGTCTTCTCTGGATGGCTACACCTTC. The full variable domain, its missing parts supplied by reference TRBV3-1 and TRBJ1-2, is DTAVSQTPKYLVTQMGNDKSIKCEQNLGHDTMYWYKQDSKKFLKIMFSYNNKELIINETVPNRFSPKSPDKAHLNLHINSLELGDSAVYFCASSLRTPSSLDGYTFGSGTRLTVV.